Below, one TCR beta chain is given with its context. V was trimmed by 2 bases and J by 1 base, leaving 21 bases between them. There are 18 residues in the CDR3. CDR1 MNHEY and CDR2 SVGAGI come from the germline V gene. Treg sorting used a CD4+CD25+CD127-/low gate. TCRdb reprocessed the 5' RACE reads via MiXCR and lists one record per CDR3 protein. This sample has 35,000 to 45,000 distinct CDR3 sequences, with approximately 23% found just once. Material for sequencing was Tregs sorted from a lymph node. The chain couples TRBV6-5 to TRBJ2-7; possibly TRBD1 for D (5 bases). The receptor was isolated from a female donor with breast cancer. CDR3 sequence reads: CASSYGPASGSESYEQYF. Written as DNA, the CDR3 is TGTGCCAGCAGTTACGGCCCGGCGTCAGGGTCCGAGTCCTACGAGCAGTACTTC.